This entry lists 4 T cell receptor beta chains sequenced from one sample in a study of PD-L1 blockade in urothelial cancer. Generated by immunoSEQ multiplex PCR, the TCRdb table keeps only in-frame clones and is missing some. The sample holds 58,000 or so clones, 85% to 90% seen once. The sample here was PBMCs, taken around atezolizumab (anti-PD-L1) treatment. The receptors were gathered from a man in his fifties or sixties with urothelial cancer.

The chain couples TRBV2 to TRBJ1-1; TRBD1 agrees at 9 bases. Losses at the gene ends were 5 bases for V and 6 bases for J; bases not matched to a gene: 7. The CDR3 totals 14 residues. The germline gives CDR1 SNHLY, CDR2 FYNNEI. CDR3 amino acids: CASSRSRDRAEAFF. The CDR3 DNA follows: TGTGCCAGCAGTAGGTCCCGGGACAGGGCTGAAGCTTTCTTT.

This chain links TRBV5-1 with TRBJ2-5; tentative D call: TRBD2 (6 bases). This CDR3 has 15 residues. CDR1 SGHRS and CDR2 YFSETQ come from the germline V gene. V dropped 7 bases and J dropped 5 bases, with 21 bases sitting between them. CDR3 sequence (DNA): TGCGCCAGCGGGGTCGCCGGAGTTGGAGGGGAGACCCAGTACTTC. Protein sequence: CASGVAGVGGETQYF.

CDR3 in amino acids: CASSIEDRASGKLFF. CDR3 DNA sequence: TGTGCCAGCAGTATTGAGGACAGGGCGAGCGGAAAACTGTTTTTT. The gene calls are TRBV2 and TRBJ1-4; 8 positions agree with TRBD1. Germline V gene sequence: CDR1 SNHLY, CDR2 FYNNEI. The CDR3 is 15 residues long. V dropped 5 bases and J dropped 10; count of bases not matched to a gene: 12.

The CDR3 spells CASSTGTENSPLHF. Here the CDR3 DNA reads TGTGCCAGCAGCACCGGGACAGAAAATTCACCCCTCCACTTT. The chain uses TRBV5-6 and TRBJ1-6; 7 bases match TRBD1. Germline V gene lookup returns CDR1 SGHDT and CDR2 YYEEEE. The junction had 5 bases not matched to a gene; V was cut back by 4 bases and J by 7 bases. The CDR3 spans 14 residues.